This is a list of T cell receptor beta chains from one sample in a study of T cells in localized non-small cell lung cancer. TCRdb's copy holds only in-frame clones and misses some; the assay was immunoSEQ multiplex PCR. This sample has about 25,000 clones; around 88% occur once, and the top ten carry about 9%. The specimen comprised peripheral blood mononuclear cells, sampled before any cancer treatment. The source is a woman aged 40-69 years with stage III lung adenocarcinoma. CDR3s include the opening cysteine and the closing phenylalanine or tryptophan. The order of the fields is D gene, V gene, J gene, CDR3 protein, CDR3 DNA. D genes are given only for firm matches.

d_call: -
v_call: TRBV4-3
j_call: TRBJ2-1
cdr3_aa: CASSQDTAGEQFF
cdr3_nt: TGCGCCAGCAGCCAAGATACGGCGGGGGAGCAGTTCTTC

d_call: TRBD2
v_call: TRBV27
j_call: TRBJ2-1
cdr3_aa: CASSLRTRSSYNEQFF
cdr3_nt: TGTGCCAGCAGTTTACGGACTAGAAGTTCCTACAATGAGCAGTTCTTC

d_call: -
v_call: TRBV5-1
j_call: TRBJ2-2
cdr3_aa: CASSDAGAPNTGELFF
cdr3_nt: TGCGCCAGCAGCGATGCCGGGGCTCCGAACACCGGGGAGCTGTTTTTT

d_call: TRBD2
v_call: TRBV19
j_call: TRBJ2-7
cdr3_aa: CASSTSGTYEQYF
cdr3_nt: TGTGCCAGTAGTACTAGCGGTACCTACGAGCAGTACTTC

d_call: -
v_call: TRBV19
j_call: TRBJ2-1
cdr3_aa: CASRFGGLSNEQFF
cdr3_nt: TGTGCCAGTAGGTTCGGGGGGCTCTCCAATGAGCAGTTCTTC

d_call: -
v_call: TRBV30
j_call: TRBJ2-2
cdr3_aa: CAWSGGVGGELFF
cdr3_nt: TGTGCCTGGAGTGGGGGAGTGGGCGGGGAGCTGTTTTTT

d_call: -
v_call: TRBV6-5
j_call: TRBJ1-4
cdr3_aa: CASSYVGPNEKLFF
cdr3_nt: TGTGCCAGCAGTTACGTGGGACCGAATGAAAAACTGTTTTTT

d_call: -
v_call: TRBV6-6
j_call: TRBJ1-5
cdr3_aa: CASSYILRGANQPQHF
cdr3_nt: TGTGCCAGCAGTTACATACTGCGGGGGGCGAATCAGCCCCAGCATTTT

d_call: -
v_call: TRBV6-5
j_call: TRBJ2-3
cdr3_aa: CASSLFSTDTQYF
cdr3_nt: TGTGCCAGCAGCCTATTTAGCACAGATACGCAGTATTTT

d_call: -
v_call: TRBV6-6
j_call: TRBJ1-1
cdr3_aa: CASRLQGPNGNTEAFF
cdr3_nt: TGTGCCAGCAGGCTACAGGGCCCTAACGGGAACACTGAAGCTTTCTTT

d_call: TRBD2
v_call: TRBV5-1
j_call: TRBJ2-1
cdr3_aa: CASSPGLADPADEQFF
cdr3_nt: TGCGCCAGCAGCCCTGGACTAGCGGACCCGGCGGATGAGCAGTTCTTC

d_call: -
v_call: TRBV2
j_call: TRBJ1-5
cdr3_aa: CASKLRQLNQPQHF
cdr3_nt: TGTGCCAGCAAATTGAGACAGCTTAATCAGCCCCAGCATTTT

d_call: -
v_call: TRBV7-2
j_call: TRBJ1-1
cdr3_aa: CASSLVRTSEAFF
cdr3_nt: TGTGCCAGCAGCTTAGTTCGTACCTCTGAAGCTTTCTTT

d_call: TRBD1
v_call: TRBV18
j_call: TRBJ2-7
cdr3_aa: CASSPGDRYEQYF
cdr3_nt: TGTGCCAGCTCACCGGGGGACAGATACGAGCAGTACTTC